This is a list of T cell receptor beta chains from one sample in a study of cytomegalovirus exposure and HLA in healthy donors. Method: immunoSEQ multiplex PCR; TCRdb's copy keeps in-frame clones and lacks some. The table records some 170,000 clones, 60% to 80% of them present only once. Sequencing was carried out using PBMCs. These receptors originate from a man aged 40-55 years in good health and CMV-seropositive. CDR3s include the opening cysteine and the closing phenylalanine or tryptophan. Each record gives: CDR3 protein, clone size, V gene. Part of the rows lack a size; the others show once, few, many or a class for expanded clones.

CASSVAGAQETQYF | - | TRBV2
CASRPDRASNQPQHF | - | TRBV2
CASGNRDGFTEAFF | - | TRBV5-1
CSVGGQGHNEQFF | - | TRBV29-1
CASSQEGRGNTEAFF | - | TRBV14
CASSLTSGSGGNEQFF | - | TRBV5-1
CASSNDRGDYGYTF | - | TRBV7-8
CASSWRGSFWELFF | - | TRBV7-2
CASSLIFSSGANGLTF | - | TRBV11-2
CASSALQGSNEKLFF | - | TRBV6-6
CASSGGGTGGGPLHF | - | TRBV9
CASSPVEASFHEQFF | - | TRBV18
CSVGTRNEQYF | - | TRBV29-1
CASSPPGEVNYGYTF | - | TRBV4-2
CASSQELEGREQYF | - | TRBV4-2
CASATSGNPYEQYF | few | TRBV11-2
CASSLGSDSFNTEAFF | - | TRBV5-1
CSVEGDRVGTDTQYF | - | TRBV29-1
CASSLDRGSYNEQFF | few | TRBV9
CSVDETRDEQFF | - | TRBV29-1
CASSLQAGVYNEQFF | - | TRBV6-4
CASSQRAGGPLLPDTQYF | - | TRBV5-5
CASSSGQGRSFF | few | TRBV9
CASSDGDRGQPQHF | - | TRBV2
CASSSRQAYEQYF | few | TRBV28
CASSPTREREQYF | - | TRBV6-5
CASGDLQGIEETQYF | few | TRBV5-5
CASSSGRYGYTF | once | TRBV10-2
CASSSPPRANTGELFF | - | TRBV6-5
CASSQGSGSGTDTQYF | - | TRBV4-1
CSVEVPDRTNTQYF | - | TRBV29-1
CASRPSGSYHEQYF | few | TRBV6-5
CASSLGPAPGDTQYF | once | TRBV5-4
CASSSVWTDTGDTQYF | - | TRBV5-1
CASSEGDNYNEQFF | once | TRBV6-4
CASRLAGYNEQFF | - | TRBV19
CASSFGLGKGDTQYF | - | TRBV13
CASSFSPLGTRGNEQFF | - | TRBV7-3
CASSSGWGVELFF | - | TRBV5-1
CAWSGGTGYNEKLFF | - | TRBV30
CASSERASGSYEQYF | - | TRBV2
CASMRWDWEKLFF | - | TRBV10-1
CASSLDRGVAEAFF | - | TRBV7-9